This entry describes one T cell receptor (beta chain). These data belong to a study of early T cells in non-severe SARS-CoV-2 infection. Germline V gives CDR1 LNHDA, CDR2 SQIVND (reference sequence). This CDR3 has 15 residues. Trimming took off 3 bases at V and 2 bases at J, with 11 bases between the two ends. TCRdb independently ran MiXCR on the 5' RACE reads; one entry per CDR3 protein. The data contain 85,000 to 90,000 distinct CDR3 sequences, 14% of them seen just once; the ten biggest clones take up under 7.5%. Sequences were obtained from whole blood. This TCR came from an adult who was a healthcare worker with PCR-confirmed SARS-CoV-2 infection or an uninfected control (not recorded which). The gene calls are TRBV19 and TRBJ2-1; D is ambiguous. The CDR3 DNA sequence: TGTGCCAGTAGTATCTCCCCAGACCCCTACAATGAGCAGTTCTTC. Translation gives CASSISPDPYNEQFF.